This is a list of T cell receptor beta chains from one sample in a study of blood T cell repertoires in COVID-19. Profiling relied on immunoSEQ multiplex PCR, and the TCRdb table lists in-frame clones only, not all of them. The sample carries more than 250,000 clones, 80% to 90% recorded once. Sequencing used PBMCs or T cells enriched from blood (not recorded which). These receptors originate from a man under 40 who had recovered from COVID-19. The CDR3 runs from the conserved cysteine through the conserved F or W. A D gene is named only where the DNA matches it firmly. Only part of the rows carry a size: once, few, many, or a class if the clone is expanded.

>TRBV9|TRBJ2-3|.|.
CASSVGDGGSTDTQYF
TGTGCCAGCAGCGTAGGGGACGGGGGAAGCACAGATACGCAGTATTTT
>TRBV6-6|TRBJ1-1|.|.
CASSYRGGGSTEAFF
TGTGCCAGCAGCTACCGTGGGGGGGGGAGCACTGAAGCTTTCTTT
>TRBV11-1|TRBJ1-2|.|TRBD1
CASSADRGLNYGYTF
TGTGCCAGCAGCGCCGACAGGGGGCTGAACTATGGCTACACCTTC
>TRBV7-9|TRBJ2-1|.|TRBD2
CASSYAGTSTHNEQFF
TGTGCCAGCAGCTACGCCGGGACTAGCACCCACAATGAGCAGTTCTTC
>TRBV3-1/TRBV3-2|TRBJ1-2|.|TRBD1
CASSHGPDRERYGYTF
TGTGCCAGCAGCCACGGCCCAGACAGGGAGAGGTATGGCTACACCTTC
>TRBV30|TRBJ1-1|.|.
CAWSVGGFTEAFF
TGTGCCTGGAGTGTCGGGGGGTTCACTGAAGCTTTCTTT
>TRBV9|TRBJ2-3|.|TRBD2
CASSISSGGLTDTQYF
TGTGCCAGCAGCATTTCTAGCGGGGGGCTGACAGATACGCAGTATTTT
>TRBV6-5|TRBJ1-2|once|TRBD1
CASSYNEGAGGYTF
TGTGCCAGCAGTTACAACGAGGGGGCTGGTGGCTACACCTTC
>TRBV6-5|TRBJ2-3|.|.
CASSPVPDTQYF
TGTGCCAGCAGCCCAGTACCAGATACGCAGTATTTT
>TRBV4-1|TRBJ2-7|once|.
CASSQDHSGPYEQYF
TGCGCCAGCAGCCAAGATCATAGCGGCCCCTACGAGCAGTACTTC
>TRBV7-2|TRBJ2-5|.|TRBD2
CASSLGPWGGEETQYF
TGTGCCAGCAGCTTAGGCCCCTGGGGGGGGGAAGAGACCCAGTACTTC
>TRBV7-8|TRBJ2-1|few|TRBD2
CASRPSGGYNEQFF
TGTGCCAGCAGGCCTAGCGGGGGGTACAATGAGCAGTTCTTC
>TRBV9|TRBJ1-1|.|.
CASSAVNTEAFF
TGTGCCAGCAGCGCTGTGAACACTGAAGCTTTCTTT
>TRBV10-3|TRBJ2-1|.|TRBD1
CAISSRQGGAYNEQFF
TGTGCCATCAGTTCCCGACAGGGGGGAGCGTACAATGAGCAGTTCTTC
>TRBV4-2|TRBJ1-6|.|TRBD1
CASSQTPQGWHSPLHF
TGTGCCAGCAGCCAGACCCCACAGGGGTGGCATTCACCCCTCCACTTT
>TRBV3-1/TRBV3-2|TRBJ2-2|.|.
CASSQVNHRNTGELFF
TGTGCCAGCAGCCAAGTTAACCACAGGAACACCGGGGAGCTGTTTTTT
>TRBV10-3|TRBJ2-3|.|.
CAITGGATDTQYF
TGTGCCATCACTGGGGGGGCGACAGATACGCAGTATTTT
>TRBV25-1|TRBJ1-5|.|TRBD1
CASSSSTGPNQPQHF
TGTGCCAGCTCCAGTTCGACAGGGCCAAATCAGCCCCAGCATTTT
>TRBV7-8|TRBJ1-2|.|TRBD1
CASSSWTGADDYGYTF
TGTGCCAGCAGCTCGTGGACAGGGGCGGACGACTATGGCTACACCTTC
>TRBV11-2|TRBJ2-1|.|TRBD2
CASSSLAGDRSSYNEQFF
TGTGCCAGCAGTTCACTAGCGGGGGACCGGAGCTCCTACAATGAGCAGTTCTTC
>TRBV4-2|TRBJ1-1|.|.
CASRTEGGLGVNTEAFF
TGTGCCAGCAGGACAGAGGGGGGGCTAGGGGTTAACACTGAAGCTTTCTTT
>TRBV10-3|TRBJ1-3|.|TRBD1
CAIRSDRGSGNTIYF
TGTGCCATCAGATCCGACAGGGGCTCTGGAAACACCATATATTTT
>TRBV30|TRBJ1-2|.|.
CAWSPAGGGNNYGYTF
TGTGCCTGGAGCCCCGCCGGGGGAGGGAACAACTATGGCTACACCTTC
>TRBV7-9|TRBJ1-1|.|.
CASSSDSTLAEAFF
TGTGCCAGCAGCTCAGACAGCACGTTGGCTGAAGCTTTCTTT
>TRBV30|TRBJ1-2|.|.
CALEGPDVTGGYTF
TGTGCCCTTGAGGGTCCAGATGTGACTGGTGGCTACACCTTC
>TRBV29-1|TRBJ2-1|.|TRBD1
CSVESTGGGYNEQFF
TGCAGCGTTGAATCGACAGGGGGAGGATACAATGAGCAGTTCTTC
>TRBV10-3|TRBJ1-2|.|.
CAISGDIYGYTF
TGTGCCATCAGTGGGGACATATATGGCTACACCTTC
>TRBV3-1/TRBV3-2|TRBJ2-3|.|.
CASSQGQGGTQYF
TGTGCCAGCAGCCAAGGGCAAGGGGGAACGCAGTATTTT
>TRBV6-1|TRBJ2-5|.|.
CASSERQGWETQYF
TGTGCCAGCAGTGAGCGTCAGGGATGGGAGACCCAGTACTTC
>TRBV7-6|TRBJ1-6|.|TRBD1
CASSFDRGSPLHF
TGTGCCAGCAGCTTCGACAGGGGTTCACCCCTCCACTTT
>TRBV5-4|TRBJ2-7|.|TRBD2
CASSSRGGVFSAEQYF
TGTGCCAGCAGCTCCCGGGGGGGGGTCTTCTCAGCCGAGCAGTACTTC
>TRBV5-8|TRBJ1-2|.|.
CASSWQYGYTF
TGTGCCAGCAGCTGGCAGTATGGCTACACCTTC
>TRBV7-9|TRBJ2-5|.|TRBD2
CASRKLAGEETQYF
TGTGCCAGCAGAAAACTAGCGGGAGAGGAGACCCAGTACTTC
>TRBV11-3|TRBJ2-1|once|.
CASSLTGSNEQFF
TGTGCCAGCAGCTTAACAGGGTCCAATGAGCAGTTCTTC
>TRBV10-2|TRBJ1-5|.|.
CASSEAGNQPQHF
TGCGCCAGCAGTGAGGCAGGCAATCAGCCCCAGCATTTT
>TRBV30|TRBJ2-7|.|.
CAWSVSQYEQYF
TGTGCCTGGAGTGTAAGTCAGTACGAGCAGTACTTC
>TRBV12-5|TRBJ1-6|.|.
CASGLGGDSPLHF
TGTGCTAGTGGTTTAGGGGGGGATTCACCCCTCCACTTT
>TRBV30|TRBJ1-6|.|.
CAWSVQGVSPLHF
TGTGCCTGGAGTGTACAGGGAGTTTCACCCCTCCACTTT
>TRBV5-6|TRBJ2-3|once|.
CASSGEKRRLGTDTQYF
TGTGCCAGCAGCGGAGAAAAAAGGCGGCTGGGCACAGATACGCAGTATTTT
>TRBV7-9|TRBJ1-4|.|.
CASSNWGTYEKLFF
TGTGCCAGCAGCAATTGGGGCACATATGAAAAACTGTTTTTT
>TRBV15|TRBJ1-2|once|.
CATTRGVGSYLRDDGYTF
TGTGCCACCACCCGCGGGGTGGGTAGCTATTTGAGGGACGATGGCTACACCTTC
>TRBV30|TRBJ2-7|.|TRBD2
CAWATSGALEQYF
TGTGCCTGGGCGACTAGCGGGGCTCTCGAGCAGTACTTC
>TRBV7-9|TRBJ1-4|.|TRBD1
CASSPGTEGDEKLFF
TGTGCCAGCAGCCCTGGGACAGAAGGCGATGAAAAACTGTTTTTT
>TRBV2|TRBJ2-7|.|.
CASRSGYEQYF
TGTGCCAGCAGGTCGGGCTACGAGCAGTACTTC
>TRBV7-9|TRBJ2-2|.|TRBD1
CASSLGQVLRNTGELFF
TGTGCCAGCAGCTTGGGACAGGTACTCCGAAACACCGGGGAGCTGTTTTTT
>TRBV7-9|TRBJ2-3|few|TRBD2
CASSTRTSGGISDTQYF
TGTGCCAGCAGCACAAGGACTAGCGGGGGTATATCAGATACGCAGTATTTT
>TRBV11-1|TRBJ1-5|.|.
CASSLERGQPQHF
TGTGCCAGCAGCCTAGAAAGGGGACAGCCCCAGCATTTT
>TRBV18|TRBJ2-7|.|.
CASSAGRGDRSYSYEQYF
TGTGCCAGCTCAGCCGGACGGGGGGACAGGAGTTACTCCTACGAGCAGTACTTC
>TRBV5-1|TRBJ2-5|.|.
CASSPDYLKETQYF
TGCGCCAGCAGCCCCGACTATTTAAAAGAGACCCAGTACTTC
>TRBV5-1|TRBJ2-1|.|TRBD2
CASISGLAYNEQFF
TGCGCCAGCATTTCGGGACTAGCGTACAATGAGCAGTTCTTC
>TRBV6-1|TRBJ1-2|.|TRBD1
CASSEARDRVMWGYTF
TGTGCCAGCAGTGAAGCGCGGGACAGGGTAATGTGGGGCTACACCTTC
>TRBV7-2|TRBJ2-1|.|TRBD1
CASSPLAGGHNEQFF
TGTGCCAGCAGCCCATTGGCAGGGGGTCACAATGAGCAGTTCTTC
>TRBV21-1|TRBJ2-2|.|.
CASSRGDRNTGELFF
TGTGCCAGCAGCAGGGGGGACCGTAACACCGGGGAGCTGTTTTTT
>TRBV29-1|TRBJ2-1|.|TRBD1
CSVEQGVSYNEQFF
TGCAGCGTAGAACAGGGGGTCTCCTACAATGAGCAGTTCTTC
>TRBV15|TRBJ2-6|.|.
CATRLSGANVLTF
TGTGCCACCCGACTCTCTGGGGCCAACGTCCTGACTTTC